This is a list of T cell receptor beta chains from one sample in a study of T cells in Graves' hyperthyroidism and ophthalmopathy. TCRdb independently ran MiXCR on the multiplex PCR reads; one entry per CDR3 protein. The repertoire consists of 600,000 to 800,000 distinct CDR3 sequences, with just over 35% occurring once and the leading ten covering 31%. Specimen: blood. These receptors all come from a middle-aged woman with Graves' hyperthyroidism. The CDR3 runs from the conserved cysteine through the conserved F or W. Fields, in order: J gene, D gene, clone size, V gene, CDR3 protein, CDR3 DNA. The D gene is left open where the match is weak. Clone sizes are given selectively: once, few, many, or a class where the clone is expanded.

>TRBJ1-2|TRBD1|many|TRBV25-1
CASRGTGDYGYTF
TGTGCCAGCAGGGGGACAGGGGACTATGGCTACACCTTC
>TRBJ1-1|TRBD1|once|TRBV7-2
CASSSVTGEDTEAFF
TGTGCCAGCAGCTCTGTAACAGGGGAGGACACTGAAGCTTTCTTT
>TRBJ2-2|TRBD1|.|TRBV6-6
CASSYDRVGGELFF
TGTGCCAGCAGTTACGACAGGGTCGGCGGGGAGCTGTTTTTT
>TRBJ1-1|TRBD1|.|TRBV6-6
CASSYLDRDTEAFF
TGTGCCAGCAGTTACCTGGACAGGGACACTGAAGCTTTCTTT
>TRBJ1-2|TRBD1|.|TRBV28
CASSFGTGGYGGYTF
TGTGCCAGCAGTTTTGGGACAGGGGGCTACGGTGGCTACACCTTC
>TRBJ1-1|.|many|TRBV15
CATSRDAGTNTEAFF
TGTGCCACCAGCAGAGATGCAGGTACTAACACTGAAGCTTTCTTT
>TRBJ1-3|.|.|TRBV2
CASSRTLMLDTIYF
TGTGCCAGCAGTCGGACATTGATGCTGGACACCATATATTTT
>TRBJ2-7|TRBD1|.|TRBV25-1
CASSEPGTGHEQYF
TGTGCCAGCAGTGAACCCGGGACAGGGCACGAGCAGTACTTC
>TRBJ1-2|TRBD1|few|TRBV12-3/TRBV12-4
CASSPIGQGAYGYTF
TGTGCCAGCAGTCCTATTGGACAGGGGGCCTATGGCTACACCTTC
>TRBJ2-7|.|.|TRBV7-9
CASRPQGSYEQYF
TGTGCCAGCAGACCTCAGGGATCCTACGAGCAGTACTTC
>TRBJ2-7|TRBD1|few|TRBV5-1
CASRNNGQAPRNEQYF
TGCGCCAGCAGGAATAACGGACAGGCCCCGAGGAACGAGCAGTACTTC
>TRBJ1-5|.|few|TRBV12-3/TRBV12-4
CASSFLGEQPQHF
TGTGCCAGCAGTTTCCTGGGAGAACAGCCCCAGCATTTT
>TRBJ2-3|.|few|TRBV14
CASSHDGGDTQYF
TGTGCCAGCAGCCATGACGGAGGGGATACGCAGTATTTT
>TRBJ2-5|TRBD1|many|TRBV11-2
CASSQRQGEETQYF
TGTGCCAGCAGCCAGAGACAGGGGGAAGAGACCCAGTACTTC
>TRBJ2-2|TRBD2|few|TRBV19
CASRVTSGTGTGELFF
TGTGCCAGTAGAGTGACTAGCGGGACAGGCACCGGGGAGCTGTTTTTT
>TRBJ1-6|.|.|TRBV20-1
CSASETGNSPLHF
TGCAGTGCTAGCGAGACGGGGAATTCACCCCTCCACTTT
>TRBJ2-5|.|.|TRBV7-2
CASSLSASQETQYF
TGTGCCAGCAGCTTATCCGCCAGTCAAGAGACCCAGTACTTC
>TRBJ1-1|.|.|TRBV7-2
CASSPLGPGAFF
TGTGCCAGCTCACCACTCGGTCCCGGAGCTTTCTTT
>TRBJ1-6|TRBD1|many|TRBV28
CASSSTGTPLHF
TGTGCCAGCAGTTCGACAGGGACTCCCCTCCACTTT
>TRBJ2-2|.|many|TRBV7-9
CASSLAALTGELFF
TGTGCCAGCAGCTTAGCCGCCCTCACCGGGGAGCTGTTTTTT
>TRBJ1-4|TRBD1|.|TRBV10-3
CATAQDRGNEKLFF
TGTGCCACAGCACAGGACAGGGGGAATGAAAAACTGTTTTTT
>TRBJ1-2|.|.|TRBV7-8
CASSLNSGRANYGYTF
TGTGCCAGCAGCTTAAATTCTGGGAGAGCTAACTATGGCTACACCTTC
>TRBJ1-2|TRBD1|.|TRBV2
CASSHRGSGYTF
TGTGCCAGCAGTCACAGGGGGAGCGGCTACACCTTC
>TRBJ1-5|.|few|TRBV19
CASTTQGNSNQPQHF
TGTGCCAGTACCACACAGGGAAATAGCAATCAGCCCCAGCATTTT
>TRBJ1-2|.|few|TRBV6-5
CASSYGVKGGYTF
TGTGCCAGCAGTTATGGGGTTAAGGGAGGCTACACCTTC
>TRBJ1-5|.|.|TRBV5-6
CASSRKALGARNYNQPQHF
TGTGCCAGCAGCCGGAAAGCGCTAGGGGCCAGAAATTACAATCAGCCCCAGCATTTT
>TRBJ2-2|TRBD1|.|TRBV2
CASTVGQGTGELFF
TGTGCCAGCACCGTCGGACAGGGGACCGGGGAGCTGTTTTTT
>TRBJ2-5|TRBD2|.|TRBV20-1
CSASGRAPVQETQYF
TGCAGTGCTAGCGGGAGGGCCCCGGTCCAAGAGACCCAGTACTTC
>TRBJ1-2|.|.|TRBV6-6
CASSYSSSLYYGYTF
TGTGCCAGCAGTTACTCGAGCAGCCTGTACTATGGCTACACCTTC
>TRBJ1-1|.|few|TRBV19
CASSRLGADKNTEAFF
TGTGCCAGTAGCCGCCTGGGGGCAGATAAGAACACTGAAGCTTTCTTT
>TRBJ1-1|.|many|TRBV10-3
CAISEEGSTEAFF
TGTGCCATCAGTGAAGAGGGGAGCACTGAAGCTTTCTTT
>TRBJ1-5|TRBD1|many|TRBV2
CASSYGTGGRSNQPQHF
TGTGCCAGCAGTTATGGGACAGGGGGAAGGAGCAATCAGCCCCAGCATTTT
>TRBJ2-5|.|.|TRBV28
CASSPGGGMETQYF
TGTGCCAGCAGTCCAGGAGGGGGTATGGAGACCCAGTACTTC
>TRBJ2-5|.|.|TRBV29-1
CSVELGGKETQYF
TGCAGCGTTGAGTTAGGGGGAAAAGAGACCCAGTACTTC
>TRBJ2-6|.|many|TRBV19
CASSIRGAGANVLTF
TGTGCCAGTAGTATTAGGGGCGCTGGGGCCAACGTCCTGACTTTC
>TRBJ1-4|TRBD1|.|TRBV12-3/TRBV12-4
CASRGQGEQLFF
TGTGCCAGCCGGGGACAGGGGGAACAACTGTTTTTT